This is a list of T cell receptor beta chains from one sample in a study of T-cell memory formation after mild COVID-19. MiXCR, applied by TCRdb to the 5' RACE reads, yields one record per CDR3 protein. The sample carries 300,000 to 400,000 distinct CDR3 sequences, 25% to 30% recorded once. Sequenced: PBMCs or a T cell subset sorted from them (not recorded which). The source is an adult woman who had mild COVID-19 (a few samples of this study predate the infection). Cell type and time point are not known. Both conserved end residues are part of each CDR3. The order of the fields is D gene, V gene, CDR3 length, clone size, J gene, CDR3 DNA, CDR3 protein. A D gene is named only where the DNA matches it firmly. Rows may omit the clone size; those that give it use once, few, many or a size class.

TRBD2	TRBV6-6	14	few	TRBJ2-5	TGTGCCAGCAGTCCCGGCGGGGGGAAAGAGACCCAGTACTTC	CASSPGGGKETQYF
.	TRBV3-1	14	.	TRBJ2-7	TGTGCCAGCAGCCAGCAGGGGAGCTCCTACGAGCAGTACTTC	CASSQQGSSYEQYF
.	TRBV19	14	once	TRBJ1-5	TGTGCCAGTAAGACCATGGACAGAAATCAGCCCCAGCATTTT	CASKTMDRNQPQHF
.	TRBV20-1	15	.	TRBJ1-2	TGCAGTGCCGTACCTTGGAGAGAAGCTAACTATGGCTACACCTTC	CSAVPWREANYGYTF
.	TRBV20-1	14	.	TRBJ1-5	TGCAGTGCCCGCGTCGGGGACGGTAGCCAGCCCCAGCATTTT	CSARVGDGSQPQHF
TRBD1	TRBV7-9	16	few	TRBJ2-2	TGTGCCAGCAGCACCAGAGGACAGGGGAGCACCGGGGAGCTGTTTTTT	CASSTRGQGSTGELFF
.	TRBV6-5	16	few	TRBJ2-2	TGTGCCAGCAGTTACTCGACGGCCAGGGCTACCGGGGAGCTGTTTTTT	CASSYSTARATGELFF
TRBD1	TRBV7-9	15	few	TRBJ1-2	TGTGCCAGCAGCTTATCGGGACAGGGTTGGAATGGCTACACCTTC	CASSLSGQGWNGYTF
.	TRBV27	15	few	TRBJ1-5	TGTGCCAGCAGTTTTTCAGGGAACGGCAATCAGCCCCAGCATTTT	CASSFSGNGNQPQHF
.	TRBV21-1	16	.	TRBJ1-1	TGTGCCAGCAGCAAAGAGGGACAGGGTTTGAACACTGAAGCTTTCTTT	CASSKEGQGLNTEAFF